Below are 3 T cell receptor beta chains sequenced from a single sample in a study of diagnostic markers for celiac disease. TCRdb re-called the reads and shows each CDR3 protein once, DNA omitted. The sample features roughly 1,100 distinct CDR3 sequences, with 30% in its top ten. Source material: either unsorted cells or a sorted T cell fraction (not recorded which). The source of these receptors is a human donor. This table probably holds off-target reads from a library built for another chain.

This chain's CDR3 is CSATSSGSSTDTQYF. This chain uses TRBV20-1 with TRBJ2-3; the D call from TCRdb, TRBD2, cannot be confirmed without DNA. Germline V CDR1 and CDR2: DFQATT, SNEGSKA (reference sequence). There are 15 residues in the CDR3.

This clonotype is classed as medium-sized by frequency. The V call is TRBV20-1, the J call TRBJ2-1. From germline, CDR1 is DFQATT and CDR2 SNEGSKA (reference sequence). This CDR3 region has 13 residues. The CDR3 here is CSAGSRLGNEQFF.

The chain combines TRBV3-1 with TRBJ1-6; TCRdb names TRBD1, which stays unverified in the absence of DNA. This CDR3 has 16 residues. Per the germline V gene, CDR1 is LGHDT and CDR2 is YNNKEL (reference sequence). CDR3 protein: CASSQGAGAKNSPLHF.